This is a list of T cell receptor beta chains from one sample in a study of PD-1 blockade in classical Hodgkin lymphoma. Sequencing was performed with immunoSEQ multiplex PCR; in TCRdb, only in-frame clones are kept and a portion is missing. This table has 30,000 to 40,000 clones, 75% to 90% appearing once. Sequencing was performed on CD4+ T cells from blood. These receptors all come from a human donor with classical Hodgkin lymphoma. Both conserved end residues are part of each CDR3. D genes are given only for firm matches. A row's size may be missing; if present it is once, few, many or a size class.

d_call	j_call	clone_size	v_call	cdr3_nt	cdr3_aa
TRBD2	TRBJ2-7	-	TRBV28	TGTGCCAGCAGTTCGGGGGGACCCTCGGGGTACGAGCAGTACTTC	CASSSGGPSGYEQYF
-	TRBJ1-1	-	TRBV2	TGTGCCAGCAGTCCACAGGGAATAGCTGAAGCTTTCTTT	CASSPQGIAEAFF
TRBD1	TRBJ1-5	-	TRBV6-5	TGTGCCAGCAGCGACAGGGGCCATAGTCAGCCCCAGCATTTT	CASSDRGHSQPQHF
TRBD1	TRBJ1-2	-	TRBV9	TGTGCCAGCAGCGCCCGAACAGGGGAGGATATCTATGGCTACACCTTC	CASSARTGEDIYGYTF
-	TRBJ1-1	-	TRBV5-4	TGTGCCAGCAGCTTTCGGCAGGGGCCATTGAACACTGAAGCTTTCTTT	CASSFRQGPLNTEAFF
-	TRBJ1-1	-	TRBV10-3	TGTGCCACCGGCCGAGGGGAAACTGAAGCTTTCTTT	CATGRGETEAFF
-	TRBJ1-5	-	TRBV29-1	TGCAGCGTATTGACAGTCTCGGGAAATCAGCCCCAGCATTTT	CSVLTVSGNQPQHF
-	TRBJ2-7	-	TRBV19	TGTGCCAGTAGTGACCGGAGGGGCGACTACGAGCAGTACTTC	CASSDRRGDYEQYF
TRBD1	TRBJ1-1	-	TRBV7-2	TGTGCCAGCAGCCTCGAGGGGGCGTACACTGAAGCTTTCTTT	CASSLEGAYTEAFF
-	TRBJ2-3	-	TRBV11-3	TGTGCCAGCAGCCAAGGATCCACAGATACGCAGTATTTT	CASSQGSTDTQYF
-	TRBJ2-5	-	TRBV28	TGTGCCAGCGGCCCTAACGGCATCCAGCAAGAGACCCAGTACTTC	CASGPNGIQQETQYF
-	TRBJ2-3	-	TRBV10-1	TGCGCCAGCAGCCCCGGAGGGATCGGCACAGATACGCAGTATTTT	CASSPGGIGTDTQYF
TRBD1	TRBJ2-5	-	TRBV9	TGTGCCAGCAGCGCAAGGGGGCCCCAAGAGACCCAGTACTTC	CASSARGPQETQYF
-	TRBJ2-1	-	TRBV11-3	TGTGCCAGCAGCTTAGTGGGAGGACAGAGCTCCTACAATGAGCAGTTCTTC	CASSLVGGQSSYNEQFF
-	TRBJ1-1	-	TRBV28	TGTGCCAGCAGTTCCCTAGGGGGGCTTCGGAACACTGAAGCTTTCTTT	CASSSLGGLRNTEAFF
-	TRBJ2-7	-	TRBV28	TGTGCCAGCAGCAAACCATCCTCAGGGGCAACCTACGAGCAGTACTTC	CASSKPSSGATYEQYF
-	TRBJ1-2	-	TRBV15	TGTGCCACCAGCAGAGATACGACGGGATATGGCTACACCTTC	CATSRDTTGYGYTF
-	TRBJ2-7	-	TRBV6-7	TGTGCCAGCAGTGGGGGTAAGACCTACGAGCAGTACTTC	CASSGGKTYEQYF
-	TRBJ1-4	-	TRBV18	TGTGCCAGCTCATACGGTAGAGTTGAAAAACTGTTTTTT	CASSYGRVEKLFF
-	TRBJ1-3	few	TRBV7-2	TGTGCCAGCAGCTTATTTGGAAACACCATATATTTT	CASSLFGNTIYF
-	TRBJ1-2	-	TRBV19	TGTGCCAGTAGGGGGAATGGCTACACCTTC	CASRGNGYTF
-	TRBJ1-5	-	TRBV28	TGTGCCAGCAGGGCCAGCTCGGCTCAGCCCCAGCATTTT	CASRASSAQPQHF
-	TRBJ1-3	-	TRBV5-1	TGCGCCAGCAGCTTGTTAGGGGTGGACACCATATATTTT	CASSLLGVDTIYF
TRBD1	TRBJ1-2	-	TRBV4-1	TGCGCCAGCAGCCATCCGGACAGGGCTAACTATGGCTACACCTTC	CASSHPDRANYGYTF
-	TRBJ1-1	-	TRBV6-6	TGTGCCAGCAGTATGGGGGGTGTGAACACTGAAGCTTTCTTT	CASSMGGVNTEAFF
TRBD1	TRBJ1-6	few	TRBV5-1	TGCGCCAGCAGCCCGGGGGACAGTTATAATTCACCCCTCCACTTT	CASSPGDSYNSPLHF
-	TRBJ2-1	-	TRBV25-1	TGTGCCAGCAGTGGGTATCGGGAGCAGTTCTTC	CASSGYREQFF
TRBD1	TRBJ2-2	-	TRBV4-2	TGTGCCAGCAGCCACCCCGACAGGGGGCGCGGCGGGGAGCTGTTTTTT	CASSHPDRGRGGELFF
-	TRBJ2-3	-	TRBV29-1	TGCAGCGGGGCTGAGGGCTTAGCAACAGATACGCAGTATTTT	CSGAEGLATDTQYF
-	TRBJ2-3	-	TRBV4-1	TGCGCCAGCAGCCAGGGCATATTTAGTCCAGATACGCAGTATTTT	CASSQGIFSPDTQYF
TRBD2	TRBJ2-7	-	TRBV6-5	TGTGCCAGCAGTTACTCGGGGGGGTCCAGGCACGAGCAGTACTTC	CASSYSGGSRHEQYF
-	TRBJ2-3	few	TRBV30	TGTGCCTGGGACCGACAGGCAGCTAGCACAGATACGCAGTATTTT	CAWDRQAASTDTQYF
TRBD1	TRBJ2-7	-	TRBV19	TGTGCCAGTAGCCCCAGACAGGGGGCCAGGGAGCAGTACTTC	CASSPRQGAREQYF
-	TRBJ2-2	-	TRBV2	TGTGCCAGCAGTGACGTAGCCGCGATAAGCACCGGGGAGCTGTTTTTT	CASSDVAAISTGELFF
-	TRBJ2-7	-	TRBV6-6	TGTGCCAGCAGTGGGAACTACGAGCAGTACTTC	CASSGNYEQYF
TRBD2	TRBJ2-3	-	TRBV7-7	TGTGCCAGCAGCCTGGGACTAGCCGGCACAGATACGCAGTATTTT	CASSLGLAGTDTQYF
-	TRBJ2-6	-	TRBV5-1	TGCGCCAGCAGCTCCCAGGGAGGTGGGGCCAACGTCCTGACTTTC	CASSSQGGGANVLTF
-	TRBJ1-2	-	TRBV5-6	TGTGCCAGCAGCCCTGCCCTGAACTATGGCTACACCTTC	CASSPALNYGYTF
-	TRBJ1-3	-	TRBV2	TGTGCCAGCAGCGTGAGCTCTGGAAACACCATATATTTT	CASSVSSGNTIYF
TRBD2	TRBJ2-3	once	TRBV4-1	TGCGCCAGCAGCCAAGAGCTCAGGAGCGGGGGGTCGTATACGCAGTATTTT	CASSQELRSGGSYTQYF
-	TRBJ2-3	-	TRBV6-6	TGTGCCAGCAGTTCAAGGCGGGGTGGCACAGATACGCAGTATTTT	CASSSRRGGTDTQYF